The clone carrying this T cell receptor (beta chain) came up many times. The sample comes from a study of T cells in Graves' hyperthyroidism and ophthalmopathy. The germline gives CDR1 SGHRS, CDR2 YFSETQ. V lost 0 bases to trimming and J lost 7 bases, with 10 bases between them. The CDR3 has 13 residues. RNA transcripts served as the template for amplifying TCR beta CDR3 regions. RT-PCR in the first round (using the HTBI primer set) targeted the TCR CDR3. TCRdb passed the multiplex PCR reads through MiXCR, listing each CDR3 protein once. The table includes about half a million distinct CDR3 sequences, around 21% detected once.

This receptor was obtained from a man younger than 35 with Graves' hyperthyroidism. The chain couples TRBV5-1 to TRBJ1-1; possibly TRBD1 for D (6 bases). The sequencing sample was made of blood. CDR3 residues: CASSLDGGVEAFF. For the CDR3, the DNA is TGCGCCAGCAGCTTGGATGGGGGCGTTGAAGCTTTCTTT.